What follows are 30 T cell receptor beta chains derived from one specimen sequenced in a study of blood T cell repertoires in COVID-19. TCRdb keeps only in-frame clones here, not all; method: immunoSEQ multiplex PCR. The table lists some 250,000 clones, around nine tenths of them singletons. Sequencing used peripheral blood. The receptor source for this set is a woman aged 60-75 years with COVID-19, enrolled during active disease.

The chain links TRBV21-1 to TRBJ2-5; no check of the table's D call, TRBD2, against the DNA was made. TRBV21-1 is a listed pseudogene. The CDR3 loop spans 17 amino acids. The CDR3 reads CASSKMGLAGVEETQYF. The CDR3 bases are TGTGCCAGCAGCAAAATGGGGCTAGCGGGAGTTGAAGAGACCCAGTACTTC.

CDR3 residues: CASSLTPGELFF. The CDR3, as DNA: TGTGCCAGCAGCTTAACTCCCGGGGAGCTGTTTTTT. The chain links TRBV11-3 to TRBJ2-2; no reliable D call. The germline V gene encodes CDR1 SGHNT and CDR2 YENEEA. The V end was cut by 2 bases, the J end by 6 bases, with 4 bases between. The length of the CDR3 is 12 residues.

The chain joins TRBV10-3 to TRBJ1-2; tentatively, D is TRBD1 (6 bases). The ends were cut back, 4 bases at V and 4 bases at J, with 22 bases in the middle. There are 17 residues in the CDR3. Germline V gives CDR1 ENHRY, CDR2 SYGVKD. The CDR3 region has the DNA TGTGCCATCAGTGGATCCCTCACCCCAGGGGACGGCTATGGCTACACCTTC. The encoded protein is CAISGSLTPGDGYGYTF.

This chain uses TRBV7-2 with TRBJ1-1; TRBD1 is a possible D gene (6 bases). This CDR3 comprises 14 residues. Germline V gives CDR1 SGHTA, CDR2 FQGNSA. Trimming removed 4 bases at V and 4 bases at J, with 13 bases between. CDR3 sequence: CASSSNKGVTEAFF. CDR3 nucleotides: TGTGCCAGCAGCTCGAATAAGGGGGTCACTGAAGCTTTCTTT.

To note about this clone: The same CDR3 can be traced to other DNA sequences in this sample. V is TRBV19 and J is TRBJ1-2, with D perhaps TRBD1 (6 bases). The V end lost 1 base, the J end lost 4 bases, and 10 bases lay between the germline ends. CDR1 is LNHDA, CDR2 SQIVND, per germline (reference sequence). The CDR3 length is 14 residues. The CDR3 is CASSIGQATYGYTF. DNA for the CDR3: TGTGCCAGTAGTATAGGACAGGCTACCTATGGCTACACCTTC.

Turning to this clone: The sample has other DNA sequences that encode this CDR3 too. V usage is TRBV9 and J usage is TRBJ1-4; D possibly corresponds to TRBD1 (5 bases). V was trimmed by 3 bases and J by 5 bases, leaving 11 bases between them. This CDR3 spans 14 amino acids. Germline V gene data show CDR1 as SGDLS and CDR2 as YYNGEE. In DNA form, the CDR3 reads TGTGCCAGCAGCGCCCTCGGGGGGAATGAAAAACTGTTTTTT. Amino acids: CASSALGGNEKLFF.

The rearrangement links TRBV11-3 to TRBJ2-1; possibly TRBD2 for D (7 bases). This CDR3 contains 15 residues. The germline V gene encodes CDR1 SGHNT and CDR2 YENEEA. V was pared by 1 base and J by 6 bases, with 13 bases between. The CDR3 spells CASSLGGRGANEQFF. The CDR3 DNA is TGTGCCAGCAGCTTAGGGGGCCGGGGGGCCAATGAGCAGTTCTTC.

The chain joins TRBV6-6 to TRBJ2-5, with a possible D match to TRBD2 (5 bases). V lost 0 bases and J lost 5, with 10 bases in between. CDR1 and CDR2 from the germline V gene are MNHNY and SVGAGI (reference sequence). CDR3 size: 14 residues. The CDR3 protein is CASSYSPSRETQYF. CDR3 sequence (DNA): TGTGCCAGCAGTTACTCGCCTAGCCGGGAGACCCAGTACTTC.

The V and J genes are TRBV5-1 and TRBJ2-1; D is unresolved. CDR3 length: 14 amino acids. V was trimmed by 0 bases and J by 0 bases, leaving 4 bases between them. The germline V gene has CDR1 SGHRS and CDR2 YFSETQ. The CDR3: CASSLDTSYNEQFF. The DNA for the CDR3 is TGCGCCAGCAGCTTGGACACCTCCTACAATGAGCAGTTCTTC.

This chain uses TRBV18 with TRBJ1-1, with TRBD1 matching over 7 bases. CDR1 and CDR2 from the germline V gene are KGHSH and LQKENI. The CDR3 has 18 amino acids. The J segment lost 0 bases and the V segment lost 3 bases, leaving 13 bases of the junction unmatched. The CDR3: CASSPVQTGSTLNTEAFF. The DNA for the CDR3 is TGTGCCAGCTCACCCGTCCAGACAGGGTCCACGCTGAACACTGAAGCTTTCTTT.

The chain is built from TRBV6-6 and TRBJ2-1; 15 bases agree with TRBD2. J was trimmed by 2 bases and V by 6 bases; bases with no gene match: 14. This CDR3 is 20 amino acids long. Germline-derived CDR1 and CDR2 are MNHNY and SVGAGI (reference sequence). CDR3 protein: CASSPRPGLAGGPAYNEQFF. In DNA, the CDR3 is TGTGCCAGCAGCCCCCGACCAGGACTAGCGGGAGGGCCAGCCTACAATGAGCAGTTCTTC.

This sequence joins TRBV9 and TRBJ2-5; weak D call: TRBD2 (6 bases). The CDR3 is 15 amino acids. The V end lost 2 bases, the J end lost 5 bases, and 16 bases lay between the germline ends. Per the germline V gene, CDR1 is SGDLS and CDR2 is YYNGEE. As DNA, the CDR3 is TGTGCCAGCAGCGTCCGGTCTACGGGAGTCGAGACCCAGTACTTC. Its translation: CASSVRSTGVETQYF.

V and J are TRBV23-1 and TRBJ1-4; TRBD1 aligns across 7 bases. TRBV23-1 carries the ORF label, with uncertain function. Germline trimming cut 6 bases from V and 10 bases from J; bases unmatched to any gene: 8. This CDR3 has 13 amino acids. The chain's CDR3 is CASSYRGPGKLFF. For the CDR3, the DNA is TGCGCCAGCAGCTACAGGGGACCCGGAAAACTGTTTTTT.

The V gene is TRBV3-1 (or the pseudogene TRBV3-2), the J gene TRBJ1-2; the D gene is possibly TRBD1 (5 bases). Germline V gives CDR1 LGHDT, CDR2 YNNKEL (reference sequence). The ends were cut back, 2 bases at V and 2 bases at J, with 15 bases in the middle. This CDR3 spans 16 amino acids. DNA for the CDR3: TGTGCCAGCAGCCAACCCCTGGGGGGTAGGAACTATGGCTACACCTTC. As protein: CASSQPLGGRNYGYTF.

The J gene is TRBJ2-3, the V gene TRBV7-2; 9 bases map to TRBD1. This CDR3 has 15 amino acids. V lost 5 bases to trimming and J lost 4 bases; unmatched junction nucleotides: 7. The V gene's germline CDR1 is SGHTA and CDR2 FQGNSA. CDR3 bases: TGTGCCAGCAGCCCGAACAGGGGGCTGGCAGATACGCAGTATTTT. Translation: CASSPNRGLADTQYF.

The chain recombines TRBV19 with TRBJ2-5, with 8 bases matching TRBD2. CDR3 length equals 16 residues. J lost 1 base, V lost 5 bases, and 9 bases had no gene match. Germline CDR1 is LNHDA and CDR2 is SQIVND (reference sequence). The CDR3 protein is CASSDRGGMGQETQYF. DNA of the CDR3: TGTGCCAGTAGTGACCGGGGGGGGATGGGCCAAGAGACCCAGTACTTC.

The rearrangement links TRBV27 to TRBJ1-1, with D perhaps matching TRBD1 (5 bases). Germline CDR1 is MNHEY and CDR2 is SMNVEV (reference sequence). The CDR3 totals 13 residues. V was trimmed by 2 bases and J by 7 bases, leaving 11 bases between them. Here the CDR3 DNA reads TGTGCCAGCAGTTTACGCAGGGCATATGAAGCTTTCTTT. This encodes CASSLRRAYEAFF.

The CDR3 region is CASSYEFEAPLHF. CDR3 in DNA: TGTGCCAGCAGTTACGAATTCGAGGCACCCCTCCACTTT. The chain links TRBV6-5 to TRBJ1-6; D is unclear. Trimming pared 2 bases from V and 11 bases from J, leaving 10 bases between. This CDR3 has 13 amino acids. Germline assignment: CDR1 MNHEY and CDR2 SVGAGI.

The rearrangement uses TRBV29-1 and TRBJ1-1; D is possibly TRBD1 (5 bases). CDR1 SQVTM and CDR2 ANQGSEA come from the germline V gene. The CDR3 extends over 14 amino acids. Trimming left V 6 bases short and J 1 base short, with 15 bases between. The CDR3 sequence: CSVERGQTNTEAFF. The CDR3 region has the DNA TGCAGCGTGGAAAGGGGCCAGACGAACACTGAAGCTTTCTTT.

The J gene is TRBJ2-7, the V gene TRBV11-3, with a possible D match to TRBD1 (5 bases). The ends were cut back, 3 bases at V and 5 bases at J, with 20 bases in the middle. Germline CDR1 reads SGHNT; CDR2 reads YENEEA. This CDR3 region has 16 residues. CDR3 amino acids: CASSLSFAQGLDEQYF. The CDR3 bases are TGTGCCAGCAGCTTGAGTTTCGCCCAGGGCCTAGACGAGCAGTACTTC.

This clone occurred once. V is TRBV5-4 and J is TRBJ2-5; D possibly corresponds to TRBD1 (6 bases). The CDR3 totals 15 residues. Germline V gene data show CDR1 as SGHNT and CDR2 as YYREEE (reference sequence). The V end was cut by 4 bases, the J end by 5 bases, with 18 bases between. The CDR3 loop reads CASSKQGPLEETQYF. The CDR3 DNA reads TGTGCCAGCAGCAAGCAGGGGCCTTTGGAGGAGACCCAGTACTTC. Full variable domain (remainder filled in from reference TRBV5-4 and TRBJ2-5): ETGVTQSPTHLIKTRGQQVTLRCSSQSGHNTVSWYQQALGQGPQFIFQYYREEENGRGNFPPRFSGLQFPNYSSELNVNALELDDSALYLCASSKQGPLEETQYFGPGTRLLVL.

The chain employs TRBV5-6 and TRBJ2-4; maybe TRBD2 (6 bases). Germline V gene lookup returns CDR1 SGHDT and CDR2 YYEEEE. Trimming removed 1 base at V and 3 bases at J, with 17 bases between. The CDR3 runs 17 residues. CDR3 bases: TGTGCCAGCAGCTTGTCTTCGGGGCGGAGGGTCAAAAACATTCAGTACTTC. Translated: CASSLSSGRRVKNIQYF.

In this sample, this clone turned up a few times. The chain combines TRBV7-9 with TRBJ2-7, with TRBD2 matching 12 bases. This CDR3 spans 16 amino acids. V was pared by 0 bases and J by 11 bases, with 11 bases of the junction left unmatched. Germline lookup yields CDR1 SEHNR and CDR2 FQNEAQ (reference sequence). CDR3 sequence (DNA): TGTGCCAGCAGCTTAGCGCTGGGGCTAGCGGGAGGGCCCGAGTACTTC. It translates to CASSLALGLAGGPEYF.

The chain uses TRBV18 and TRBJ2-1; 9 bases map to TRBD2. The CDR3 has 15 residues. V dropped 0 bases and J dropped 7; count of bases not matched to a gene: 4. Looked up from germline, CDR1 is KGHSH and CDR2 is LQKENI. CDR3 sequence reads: CASSPPGLARNEQFF. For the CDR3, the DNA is TGTGCCAGCTCACCACCGGGACTAGCTCGGAATGAGCAGTTCTTC.

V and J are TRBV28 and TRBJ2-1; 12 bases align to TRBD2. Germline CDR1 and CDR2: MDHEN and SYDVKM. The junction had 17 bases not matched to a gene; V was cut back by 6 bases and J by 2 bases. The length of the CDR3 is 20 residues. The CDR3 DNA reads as TGTGCCAGCAGCGCGACGACCCGCCGACTAGCGGGAGTCCCCTACAATGAGCAGTTCTTC. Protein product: CASSATTRRLAGVPYNEQFF.

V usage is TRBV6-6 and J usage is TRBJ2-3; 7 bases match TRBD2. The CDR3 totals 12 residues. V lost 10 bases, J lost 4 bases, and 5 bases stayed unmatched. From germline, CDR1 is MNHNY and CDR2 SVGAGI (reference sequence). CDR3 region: CATGGGPDTQYF. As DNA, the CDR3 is TGTGCCACTGGGGGGGGACCAGATACGCAGTATTTT.

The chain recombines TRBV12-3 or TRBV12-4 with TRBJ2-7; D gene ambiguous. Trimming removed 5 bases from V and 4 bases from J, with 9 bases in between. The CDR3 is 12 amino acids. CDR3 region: CASSATIYEQYF. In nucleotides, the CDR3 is TGTGCCAGCAGTGCTACTATTTACGAGCAGTACTTC.

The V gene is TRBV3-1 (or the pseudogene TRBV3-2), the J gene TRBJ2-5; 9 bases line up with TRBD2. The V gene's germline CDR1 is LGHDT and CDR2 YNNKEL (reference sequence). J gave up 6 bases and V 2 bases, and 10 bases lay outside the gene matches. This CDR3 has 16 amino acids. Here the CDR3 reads CASSQLSGSLVKTQYF. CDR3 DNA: TGTGCCAGCAGCCAACTTAGCGGGAGTTTGGTGAAGACCCAGTACTTC.

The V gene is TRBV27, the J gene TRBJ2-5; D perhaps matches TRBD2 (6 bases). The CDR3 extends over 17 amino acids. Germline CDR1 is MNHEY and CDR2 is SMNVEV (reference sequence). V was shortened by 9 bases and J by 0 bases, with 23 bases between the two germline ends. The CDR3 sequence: CARTPGVAGNDQETQYF. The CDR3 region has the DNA TGTGCCAGGACCCCCGGCGTTGCGGGAAATGACCAAGAGACCCAGTACTTC.

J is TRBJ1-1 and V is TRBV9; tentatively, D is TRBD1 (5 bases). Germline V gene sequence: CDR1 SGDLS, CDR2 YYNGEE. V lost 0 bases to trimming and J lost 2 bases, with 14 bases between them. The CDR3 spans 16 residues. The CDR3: CASSVGAGRGNTEAFF. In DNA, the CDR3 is TGTGCCAGCAGCGTAGGGGCAGGGCGAGGAAACACTGAAGCTTTCTTT.